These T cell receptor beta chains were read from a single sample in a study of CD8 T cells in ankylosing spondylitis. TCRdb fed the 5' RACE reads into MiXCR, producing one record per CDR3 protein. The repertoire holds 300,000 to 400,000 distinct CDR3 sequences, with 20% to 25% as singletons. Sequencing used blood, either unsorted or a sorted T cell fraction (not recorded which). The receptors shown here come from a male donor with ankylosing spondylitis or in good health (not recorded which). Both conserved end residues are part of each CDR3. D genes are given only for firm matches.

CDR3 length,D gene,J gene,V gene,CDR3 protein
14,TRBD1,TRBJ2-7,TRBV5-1,CASSDGTGDYEQYF
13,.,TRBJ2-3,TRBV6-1,CASRETSTDTQYF
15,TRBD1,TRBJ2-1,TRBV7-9,CASSSRTGPYNEQFF
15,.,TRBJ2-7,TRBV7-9,CASSSKGRGDHEQYF
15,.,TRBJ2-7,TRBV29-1,CSVLGEAGLTYEQYF
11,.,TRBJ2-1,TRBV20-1,CSAIGQTVEFF
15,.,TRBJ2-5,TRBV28,CASSLLSRGRETQYF
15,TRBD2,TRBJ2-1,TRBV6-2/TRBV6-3,CASSYPLAADNEQFF
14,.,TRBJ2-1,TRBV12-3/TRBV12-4,CASSSPGFGSEQFF
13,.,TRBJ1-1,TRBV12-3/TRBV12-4,CASSQNTGTKAFF
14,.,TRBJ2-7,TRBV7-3,CASSLYGGAYEQYF
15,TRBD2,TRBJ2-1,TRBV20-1,CSARDRGGGGNEQFF
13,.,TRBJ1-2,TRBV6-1,CASSLTGLYGYTF
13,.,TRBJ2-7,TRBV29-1,CSVERGDGYEQYF
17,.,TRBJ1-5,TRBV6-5,CASSYSSVRSRGRPQHF
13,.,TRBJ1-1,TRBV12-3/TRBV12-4,CASSFGRDTEAFF
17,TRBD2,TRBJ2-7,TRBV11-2,CASSLDWDSGGGYEQYF
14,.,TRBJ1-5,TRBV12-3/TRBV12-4,CASSPRQAEQPQHF
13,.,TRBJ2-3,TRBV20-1,CSARGVLTDTQYF
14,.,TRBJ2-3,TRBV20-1,CSARDPTRTDTQYF
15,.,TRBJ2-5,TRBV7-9,CASSRTFAGQETQYF
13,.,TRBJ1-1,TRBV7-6,CASSPPGETEAFF
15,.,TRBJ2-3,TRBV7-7,CASSPIGGFTDTQYF
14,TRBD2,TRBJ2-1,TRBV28,CATQLSGGRNEQFF
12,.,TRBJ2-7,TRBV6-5,CASTLDGYEQYF
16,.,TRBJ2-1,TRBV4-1,CASRHRITMSYNEQFF
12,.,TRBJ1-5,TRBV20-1,CSARGADQPQHF
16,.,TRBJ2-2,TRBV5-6,CASSLEAGYDGGELFF
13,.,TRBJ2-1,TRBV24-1,CATSLSWGNEQFF
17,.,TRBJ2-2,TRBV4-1,CASSQDVSMGLDGELFF
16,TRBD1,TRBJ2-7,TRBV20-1,CSARDPPQGAAYEQYF
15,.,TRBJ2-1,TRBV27,CASSLEGTGYNEQFF
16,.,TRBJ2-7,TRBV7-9,CASSLSPDRNFYEQYF
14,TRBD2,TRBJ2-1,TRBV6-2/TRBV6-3,CASSYGGGALEQFF
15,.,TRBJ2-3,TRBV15,CATSRDRGRTDTQYF
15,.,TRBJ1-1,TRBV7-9,CASSLARGMNTEAFF
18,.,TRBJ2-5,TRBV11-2,CASSPNWGAEGASETQYF
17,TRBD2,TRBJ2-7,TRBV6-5,CASSYQGLAGEYYEQYF
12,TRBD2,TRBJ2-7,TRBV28,CASRTGGHEQYF
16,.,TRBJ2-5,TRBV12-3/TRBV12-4,CASSLRDHALGLTQYF
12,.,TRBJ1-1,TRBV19,CANPPPGTEAFF
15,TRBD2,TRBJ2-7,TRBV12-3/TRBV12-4,CASSLAVGGGYEQYF
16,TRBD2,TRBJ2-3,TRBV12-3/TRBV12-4,CASRPKLAGGTDTQYF
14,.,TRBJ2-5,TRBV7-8,CASSLVQQWETQYF
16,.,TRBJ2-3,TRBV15,CATTKVAGALTHTQYF
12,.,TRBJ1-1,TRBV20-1,CSAPTRNTEAFF
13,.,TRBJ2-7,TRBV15,CATSPGDSYEQYF
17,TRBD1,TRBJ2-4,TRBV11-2,CASSFRTGRSAKNIQYF
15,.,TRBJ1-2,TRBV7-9,CASSGGDTSNYGYTF
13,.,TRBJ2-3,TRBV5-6,CASSWTGVDTQYF
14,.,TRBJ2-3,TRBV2,CASSESPSGHTQYF
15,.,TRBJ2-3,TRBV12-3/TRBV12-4,CASSLLRLSTDTQYF
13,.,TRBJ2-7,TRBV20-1,CSARHRSSYEQYF